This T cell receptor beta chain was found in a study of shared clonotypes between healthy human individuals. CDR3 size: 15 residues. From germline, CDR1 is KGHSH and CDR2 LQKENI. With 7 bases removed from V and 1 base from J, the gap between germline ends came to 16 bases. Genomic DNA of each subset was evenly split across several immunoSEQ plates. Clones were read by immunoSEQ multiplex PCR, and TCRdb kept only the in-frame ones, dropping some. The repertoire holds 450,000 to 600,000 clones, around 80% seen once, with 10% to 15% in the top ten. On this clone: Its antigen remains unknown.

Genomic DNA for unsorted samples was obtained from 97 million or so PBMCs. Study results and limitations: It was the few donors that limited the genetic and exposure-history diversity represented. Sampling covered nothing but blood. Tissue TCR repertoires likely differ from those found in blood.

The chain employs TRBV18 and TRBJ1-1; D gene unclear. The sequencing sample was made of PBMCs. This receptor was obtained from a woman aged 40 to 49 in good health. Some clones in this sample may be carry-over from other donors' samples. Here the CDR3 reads CASLATAARNTEAFF. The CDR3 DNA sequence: TGTGCCAGCTTAGCAACGGCGGCGCGGAACACTGAAGCTTTCTTT. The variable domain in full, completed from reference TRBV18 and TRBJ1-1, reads NAGVMQNPRHLVRRRGQEARLRCSPMKGHSHVYWYRQLPEEGLKFMVYLQKENIIDESGMPKERFSAEFPKEGPSILRIQQVVRGDSAAYFCASLATAARNTEAFFGQGTRLTVV.